The TCR beta chain under discussion was sequenced for a study of blood T cell repertoires in COVID-19. About the research overall: Sources were T cells, B-cell-depleted T cells, or PBMCs; the material itself was cDNA or gDNA.

Per the original methods: From reference gene primer amplification, estimates of nucleated cell counts were derived. Libraries were prepared by immunoSEQ multiplex PCR; TCRdb keeps only in-frame clonotypes and omits some of them. Clone size and the V and J calls come from that table; the DNA yielded D and trimming. The sample yields about 69,000 clones, about four fifths seen once. Seattle enrolled patients during active infection and tracked them longitudinally. This receptor was identified in a man in his forties or fifties with COVID-19, enrolled during active disease. The source material was peripheral blood.

The CDR3 coding sequence is TGTGCCAGCAGTTTGGGGACTAGCGGCTACGAGCAGTACTTC. Its protein is CASSLGTSGYEQYF. The chain has TRBV9 and TRBJ2-7; TRBD2 aligns across 11 bases. CDR1 is SGDLS and CDR2 is YYNGEE in the germline V gene. The V and J ends lost 5 bases and 3 bases, in that order; junction bases with no gene match: 4. This CDR3 comprises 14 residues.